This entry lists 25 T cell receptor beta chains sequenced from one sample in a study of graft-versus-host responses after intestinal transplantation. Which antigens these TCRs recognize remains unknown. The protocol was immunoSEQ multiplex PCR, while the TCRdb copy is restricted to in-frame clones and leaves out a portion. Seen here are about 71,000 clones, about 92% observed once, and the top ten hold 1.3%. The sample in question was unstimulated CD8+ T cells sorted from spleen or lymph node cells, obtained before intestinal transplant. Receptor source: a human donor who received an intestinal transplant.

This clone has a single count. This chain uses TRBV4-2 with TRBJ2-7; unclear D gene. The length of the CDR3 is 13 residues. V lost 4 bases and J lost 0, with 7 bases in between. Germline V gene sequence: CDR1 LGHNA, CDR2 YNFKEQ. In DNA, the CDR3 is TGTGCCAGCAGCCCCCAGGACTCCTACGAGCAGTACTTC. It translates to CASSPQDSYEQYF.

The chain's CDR3 is CASSQALAGDEQFF. In DNA form, the CDR3 reads TGTGCCAGCAGCCAAGCCCTAGCGGGGGATGAGCAGTTCTTC. The chain joins TRBV4-2 to TRBJ2-1; 10 nucleotides line up with TRBD2. CDR3 length: 14 amino acids. Trimming cost V 1 base and J 8 bases; bases outside gene matches: 2. CDR1 and CDR2 (germline): LGHNA, YNFKEQ.

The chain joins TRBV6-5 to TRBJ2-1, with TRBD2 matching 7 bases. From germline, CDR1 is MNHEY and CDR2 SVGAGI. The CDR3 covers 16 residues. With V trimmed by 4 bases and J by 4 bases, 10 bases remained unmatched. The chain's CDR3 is CASSFAPRGVYNEQFF. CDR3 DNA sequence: TGTGCCAGCAGTTTTGCCCCTCGGGGGGTTTACAATGAGCAGTTCTTC.

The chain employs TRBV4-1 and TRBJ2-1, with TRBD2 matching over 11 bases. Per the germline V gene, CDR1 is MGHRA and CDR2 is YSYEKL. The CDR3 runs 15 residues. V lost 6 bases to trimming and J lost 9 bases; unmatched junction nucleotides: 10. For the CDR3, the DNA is TGCGCCAGCAGTTCTAGCGGGGGGCCAATTGCTGAGCAGTTCTTC. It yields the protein CASSSSGGPIAEQFF.

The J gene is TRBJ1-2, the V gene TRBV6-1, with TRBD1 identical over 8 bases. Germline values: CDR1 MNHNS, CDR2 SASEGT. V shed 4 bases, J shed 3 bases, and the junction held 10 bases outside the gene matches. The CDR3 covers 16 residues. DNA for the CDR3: TGTGCCAGCAGTGCAACGGGACAGGTCATGTACTATGGCTACACCTTC. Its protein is CASSATGQVMYYGYTF.

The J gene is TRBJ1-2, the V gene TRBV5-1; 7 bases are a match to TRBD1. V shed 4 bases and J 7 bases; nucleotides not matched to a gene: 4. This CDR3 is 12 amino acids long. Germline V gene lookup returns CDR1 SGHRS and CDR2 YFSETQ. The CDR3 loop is CASSQDRAGYTF. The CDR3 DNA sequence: TGCGCCAGCAGCCAAGACAGGGCTGGCTACACCTTC.

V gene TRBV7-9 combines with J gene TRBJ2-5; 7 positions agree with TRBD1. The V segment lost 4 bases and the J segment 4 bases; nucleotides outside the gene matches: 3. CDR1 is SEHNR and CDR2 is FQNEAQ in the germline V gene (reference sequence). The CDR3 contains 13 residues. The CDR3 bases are TGTGCCAGCAGCTCCGCAGGGGGAGAGACCCAGTACTTC. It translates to CASSSAGGETQYF.

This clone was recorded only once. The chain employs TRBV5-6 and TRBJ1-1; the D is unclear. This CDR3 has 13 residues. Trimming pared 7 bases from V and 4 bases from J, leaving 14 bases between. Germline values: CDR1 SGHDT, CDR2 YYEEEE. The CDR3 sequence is CASLGPGTTEAFF. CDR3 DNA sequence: TGTGCCAGCTTGGGTCCAGGAACCACTGAAGCTTTCTTT.

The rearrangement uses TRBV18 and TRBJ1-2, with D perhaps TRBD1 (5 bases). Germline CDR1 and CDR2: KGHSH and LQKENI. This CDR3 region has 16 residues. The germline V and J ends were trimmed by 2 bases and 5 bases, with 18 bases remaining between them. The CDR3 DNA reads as TGTGCCAGCTCACCATATGCGGAAGGGGCACAATATGGCTACACCTTC. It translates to CASSPYAEGAQYGYTF.

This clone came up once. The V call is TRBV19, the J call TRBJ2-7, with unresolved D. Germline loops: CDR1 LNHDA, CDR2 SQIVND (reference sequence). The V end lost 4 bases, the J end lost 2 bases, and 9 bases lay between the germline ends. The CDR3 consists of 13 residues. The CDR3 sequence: CASSTDNTYEQYF. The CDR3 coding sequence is TGTGCCAGTAGTACCGACAACACCTACGAGCAGTACTTC.

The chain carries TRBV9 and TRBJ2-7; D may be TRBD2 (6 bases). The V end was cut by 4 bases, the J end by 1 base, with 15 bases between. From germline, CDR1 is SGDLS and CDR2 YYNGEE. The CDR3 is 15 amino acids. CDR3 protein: CASSPRGISSYEQYF. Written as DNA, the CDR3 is TGTGCCAGCAGCCCCCGGGGGATTTCGTCCTACGAGCAGTACTTC. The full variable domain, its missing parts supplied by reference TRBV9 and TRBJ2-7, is DSGVTQTPKHLITATGQRVTLRCSPRSGDLSVYWYQQSLDQGLQFLIQYYNGEERAKGNILERFSAQQFPDLHSELNLSSLELGDSALYFCASSPRGISSYEQYFGPGTRLTVT.

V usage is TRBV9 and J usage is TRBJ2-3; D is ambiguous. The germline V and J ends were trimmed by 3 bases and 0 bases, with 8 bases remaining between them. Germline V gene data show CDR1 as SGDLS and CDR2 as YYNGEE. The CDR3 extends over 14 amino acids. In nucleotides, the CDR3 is TGTGCCAGCAGCGAGCGACCTAGCACAGATACGCAGTATTTT. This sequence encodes CASSERPSTDTQYF.

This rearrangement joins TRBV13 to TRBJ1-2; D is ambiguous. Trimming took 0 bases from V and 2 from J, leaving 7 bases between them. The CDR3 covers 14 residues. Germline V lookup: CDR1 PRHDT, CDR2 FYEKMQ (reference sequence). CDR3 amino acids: CASSLGQVNYGYTF. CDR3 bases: TGTGCCAGCAGCTTAGGCCAGGTCAACTATGGCTACACCTTC.

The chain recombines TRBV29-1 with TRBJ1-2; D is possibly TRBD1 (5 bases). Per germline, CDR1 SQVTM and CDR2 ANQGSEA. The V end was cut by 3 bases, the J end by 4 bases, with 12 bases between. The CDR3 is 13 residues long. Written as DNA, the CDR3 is TGCAGCGTTGAGGTCCAGGGCATCTATGGCTACACCTTC. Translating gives CSVEVQGIYGYTF.

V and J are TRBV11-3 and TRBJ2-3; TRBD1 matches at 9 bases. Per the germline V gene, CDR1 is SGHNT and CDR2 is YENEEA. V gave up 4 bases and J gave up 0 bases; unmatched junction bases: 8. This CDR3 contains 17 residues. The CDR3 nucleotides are TGTGCCAGCAGCTCCTCGGGGACAGGGTCTAGCACAGATACGCAGTATTTT. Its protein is CASSSSGTGSSTDTQYF.

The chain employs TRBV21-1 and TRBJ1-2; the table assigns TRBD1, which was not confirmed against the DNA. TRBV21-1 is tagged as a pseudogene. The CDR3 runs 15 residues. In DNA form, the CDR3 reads TGTGCCAGCAGAAAGGGGGGACAGGGGGCGCCGGGCTACACCTTC. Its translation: CASRKGGQGAPGYTF.

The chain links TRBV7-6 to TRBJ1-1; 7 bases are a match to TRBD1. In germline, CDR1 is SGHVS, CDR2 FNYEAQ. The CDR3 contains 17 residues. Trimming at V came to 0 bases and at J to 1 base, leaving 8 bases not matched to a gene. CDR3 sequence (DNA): TGTGCCAGCAGCTTAGCGACGGGACAGAGTACGAACACTGAAGCTTTCTTT. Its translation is CASSLATGQSTNTEAFF.

CDR3 protein: CASSLVAGGGETQYF. The CDR3 bases are TGTGCCAGCAGCTTAGTCGCGGGGGGGGGAGAGACCCAGTACTTC. The chain joins TRBV11-2 to TRBJ2-5, with 9 positions matching TRBD2. The ends lost 1 base at V and 4 bases at J; junction bases unmatched: 4. There are 15 residues in the CDR3. Germline values: CDR1 SGHAT, CDR2 FQNNGV.

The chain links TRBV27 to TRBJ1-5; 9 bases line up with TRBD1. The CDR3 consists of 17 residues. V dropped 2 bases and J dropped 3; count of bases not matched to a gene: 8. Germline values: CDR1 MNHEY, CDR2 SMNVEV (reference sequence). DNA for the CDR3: TGTGCCAGCAGTTTAGACGGGACAGGGTACGCCAATCAGCCCCAGCATTTT. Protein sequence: CASSLDGTGYANQPQHF.

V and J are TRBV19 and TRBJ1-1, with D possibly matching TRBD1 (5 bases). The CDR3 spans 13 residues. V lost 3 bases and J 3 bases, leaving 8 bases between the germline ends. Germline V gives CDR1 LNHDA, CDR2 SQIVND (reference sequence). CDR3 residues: CASSMLGDTEAFF. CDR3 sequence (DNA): TGTGCCAGTAGTATGCTAGGGGACACTGAAGCTTTCTTT.

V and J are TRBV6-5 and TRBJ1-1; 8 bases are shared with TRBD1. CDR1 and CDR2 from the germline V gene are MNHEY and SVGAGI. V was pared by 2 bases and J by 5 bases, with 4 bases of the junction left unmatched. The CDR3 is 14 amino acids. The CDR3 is CASSYGTGRTEAFF. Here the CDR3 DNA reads TGTGCCAGCAGTTACGGGACAGGAAGAACTGAAGCTTTCTTT.

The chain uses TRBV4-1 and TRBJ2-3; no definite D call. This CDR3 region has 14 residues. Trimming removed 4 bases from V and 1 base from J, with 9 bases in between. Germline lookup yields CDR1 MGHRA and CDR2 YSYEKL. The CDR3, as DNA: TGCGCCAGCAGCCTGGTGGGCGGCACAGATACGCAGTATTTT. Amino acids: CASSLVGGTDTQYF.

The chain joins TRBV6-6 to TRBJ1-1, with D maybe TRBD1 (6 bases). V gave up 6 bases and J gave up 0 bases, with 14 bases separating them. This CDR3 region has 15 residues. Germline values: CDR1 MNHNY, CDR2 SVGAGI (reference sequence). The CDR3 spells CASSSLTGMNTEAFF. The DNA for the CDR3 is TGTGCCAGCAGCTCACTAACAGGGATGAACACTGAAGCTTTCTTT.

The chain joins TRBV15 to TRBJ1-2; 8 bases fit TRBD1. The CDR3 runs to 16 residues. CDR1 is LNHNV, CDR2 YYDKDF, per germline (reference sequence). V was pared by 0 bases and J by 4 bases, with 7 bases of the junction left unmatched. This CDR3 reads CATSREPGQVSYGYTF. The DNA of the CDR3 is TGTGCCACCAGCAGAGAACCGGGACAGGTTTCCTATGGCTACACCTTC.

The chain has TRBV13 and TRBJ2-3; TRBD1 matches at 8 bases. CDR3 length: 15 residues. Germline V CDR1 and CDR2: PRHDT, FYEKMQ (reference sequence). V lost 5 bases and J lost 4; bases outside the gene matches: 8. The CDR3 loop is CASSPGQGASDTQYF. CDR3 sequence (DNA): TGTGCCAGCAGCCCCGGACAGGGTGCGTCAGATACGCAGTATTTT.